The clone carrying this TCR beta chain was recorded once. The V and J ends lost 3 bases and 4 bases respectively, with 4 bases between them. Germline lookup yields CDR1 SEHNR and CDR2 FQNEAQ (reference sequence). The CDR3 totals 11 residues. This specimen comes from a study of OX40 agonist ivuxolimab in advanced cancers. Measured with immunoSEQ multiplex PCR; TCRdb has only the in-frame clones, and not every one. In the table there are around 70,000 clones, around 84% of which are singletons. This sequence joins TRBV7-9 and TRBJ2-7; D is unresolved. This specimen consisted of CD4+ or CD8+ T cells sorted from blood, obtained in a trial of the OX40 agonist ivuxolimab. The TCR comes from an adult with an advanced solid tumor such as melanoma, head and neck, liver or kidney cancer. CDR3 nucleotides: TGTGCCAGCAGCTTTCAGTACGAGCAGTACTTC. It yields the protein CASSFQYEQYF. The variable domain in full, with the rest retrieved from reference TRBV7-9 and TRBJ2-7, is DTGVSQNPRHKITKRGQNVTFRCDPISEHNRLYWYRQTLGQGPEFLTYFQNEAQLEKSRLLSDRFSAERPKGSFSTLEIQRTEQGDSAMYLCASSFQYEQYFGPGTRLTVT.